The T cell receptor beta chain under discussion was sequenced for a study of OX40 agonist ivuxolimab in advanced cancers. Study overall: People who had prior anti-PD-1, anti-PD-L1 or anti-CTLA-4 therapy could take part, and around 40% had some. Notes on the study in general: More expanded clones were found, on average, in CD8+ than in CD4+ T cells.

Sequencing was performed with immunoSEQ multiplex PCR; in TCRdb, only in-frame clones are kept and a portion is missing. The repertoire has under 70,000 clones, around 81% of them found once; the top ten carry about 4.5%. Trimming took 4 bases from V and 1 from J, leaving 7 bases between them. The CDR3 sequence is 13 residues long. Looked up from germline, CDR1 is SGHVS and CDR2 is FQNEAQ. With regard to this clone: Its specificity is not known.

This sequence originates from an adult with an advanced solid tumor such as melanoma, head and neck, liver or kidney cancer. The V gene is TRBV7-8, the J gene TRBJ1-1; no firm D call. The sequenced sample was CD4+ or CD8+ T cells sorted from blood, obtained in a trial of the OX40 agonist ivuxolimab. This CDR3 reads CASSSQQNTEAFF. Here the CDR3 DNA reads TGTGCCAGCAGCTCACAGCAGAACACTGAAGCTTTCTTT.